One sample yielded the 30 T cell receptor beta chains listed below, sequenced in a study of metastatic and nonmetastatic thyroid tumors (dated by TCRdb to 2018 to 2020). Receptors were amplified or captured by PCR. The reads were generated on an Illumina HiSeq 4000. The public reads were quality trimmed at Q25 with fastp and then assembled into clones with MiXCR by TCRdb, keeping productive beta chains. The table for this sample lists 30,000 to 45,000 clones; 25% to 30% of them were counted only once. About a tenth of the sample comes from the top ten. None of the patients had been given any treatment before thyroid surgery. Sequenced sample: blood. The receptor source for this set is a male donor with papillary thyroid cancer or a benign thyroid nodule (not recorded which). Some clones in this sample may be carry-over from other donors' samples.

This clone showed up many times. V and J are TRBV2 and TRBJ2-1; D remains ambiguous. The germline CDR1 and CDR2 sequences are SNHLY and FYNNEI. V was trimmed by 3 bases and J by 7 bases, leaving 7 bases between them. The CDR3 extends over 12 amino acids. The DNA of the CDR3 is TGTGCCAGCAGTGATTGGGCAAATGAGCAGTTCTTC. The encoded protein is CASSDWANEQFF.

V usage is TRBV28 and J usage is TRBJ2-7, with 7 bases identical to TRBD2. The trim removed 5 bases at V and 13 bases at J, leaving 14 bases unmatched. The CDR3 runs to 13 residues. Germline loops: CDR1 MDHEN, CDR2 SYDVKM. The CDR3 nucleotides read TGTGCCAGCAGTCCTCGGGGGGTCGACCGGCATTACTTC. The encoded protein is CASSPRGVDRHYF.

V gene TRBV7-9 combines with J gene TRBJ1-2; D is unresolved. The length of the CDR3 is 14 residues. Germline V gene data show CDR1 as SEHNR and CDR2 as FQNEAQ (reference sequence). V lost 5 bases and J lost 2, with 12 bases in between. CDR3 sequence (DNA): TGTGCCAGCAGCCCGGACCCAGCCAACTATGGCTACACCTTC. Translated: CASSPDPANYGYTF.

This clone was seen repeatedly, ten times or more. V and J are TRBV28 and TRBJ1-2; D is unclear. Trimming removed 5 bases from V and 6 bases from J, with 10 bases in between. The CDR3 covers 12 residues. The V gene's germline CDR1 is MDHEN and CDR2 SYDVKM. The CDR3 coding sequence is TGTGCCAGCAGTGAAAGAGAAGATGGCTACACCTTC. This sequence encodes CASSEREDGYTF.

For this clone: The junction and the germline gene differ at one end; a read error may be behind it. The gene calls are TRBV12-3 or TRBV12-4 and TRBJ2-7, with D uncertain. The CDR3 has 14 residues. The DNA of the CDR3 is TGTGCCATCAGTTTAAAAGAAGGTTCCTACGAGCAATACTTC. Its translation is CAISLKEGSYEQYF.

The rearrangement links TRBV4-1 to TRBJ2-5; D is possibly TRBD1 (6 bases). Germline V gene data show CDR1 as MGHRA and CDR2 as YSYEKL. This CDR3 is built from 15 residues. V was cut by 4 bases and J by 0 bases, with 12 bases left in between. CDR3 nucleotide sequence: TGCGCCAGCAGCCCTTCCGGACAGTACCAAGAGACCCAGTACTTC. Its translation: CASSPSGQYQETQYF.

This clone appeared a few times. This chain links TRBV12-3 or TRBV12-4 with TRBJ2-7, with D possibly TRBD1 on 6 matching bases. Trimming pared 6 bases from V and 1 base from J, leaving 10 bases between. The CDR3 sequence is 13 residues long. The CDR3 region is CASSRGISYEQYF. DNA for the CDR3: TGTGCCAGCAGCAGGGGAATATCCTACGAGCAGTACTTC.

The genes are TRBV6-5 and TRBJ2-1; a possible D gene is TRBD2 (6 bases). This CDR3 region has 13 residues. Per the germline V gene, CDR1 is MNHEY and CDR2 is SVGAGI. Trimming removed 2 bases from V and 4 bases from J, with 6 bases in between. The CDR3 bases are TGTGCCAGCAGTTACGGGGGGTACAATGAGCAGTTCTTC. This translates into CASSYGGYNEQFF.

The J gene is TRBJ1-2, the V gene TRBV5-6, with 9 bases aligning to TRBD1. V was clipped by 4 bases and J by 6 bases; unmatched bases: 19. Germline CDR1 reads SGHDT; CDR2 reads YYEEEE. This CDR3 region has 18 residues. The chain's CDR3 is CASSPLTGQGYKDDGYTF. The CDR3 nucleotides are TGTGCCAGCAGCCCCTTAACGGGACAGGGATATAAGGACGATGGCTACACCTTC.

This clone was seen at least ten times. The genes are TRBV6-1 and TRBJ1-5; maybe TRBD1 (5 bases). The CDR3 is 16 residues long. CDR1 is MNHNS and CDR2 is SASEGT in the germline V gene. The V end was cut by 4 bases, the J end by 7 bases, with 20 bases between. CDR3 bases: TGTGCCAGCAGTGTTCGGAAAGGGCAGGGAAGGCAGCCCCAGCATTTT. The encoded protein is CASSVRKGQGRQPQHF.

At least ten counts were recorded for this clone. The gene calls are TRBV7-2 and TRBJ2-1, with 8 bases identical to TRBD1. V lost 5 bases, J lost 9 bases, and 6 bases stayed unmatched. Germline-derived CDR1 and CDR2 are SGHTA and FQGNSA. This CDR3 region has 13 residues. The CDR3 spells CASSPDRVSEQFF. The CDR3 DNA sequence: TGTGCCAGCAGCCCGGACAGGGTTAGTGAGCAGTTCTTC.

This clone is labeled as medium-sized. The chain uses TRBV20-1 and TRBJ1-1; 7 nucleotides line up with TRBD1. Per the germline V gene, CDR1 is DFQATT and CDR2 is SNEGSKA (reference sequence). This CDR3 comprises 13 residues. Trimming took 5 bases from V and 6 from J; bases not matched to a gene: 9. CDR3 region: CSALEGASAEAFF. CDR3 in DNA: TGCAGTGCTTTAGAGGGGGCTAGTGCTGAAGCTTTCTTT.

The V and J genes are TRBV20-1 and TRBJ2-4, with D possibly matching TRBD1 (6 bases). The V gene lost 3 bases and the J gene lost 4 bases, with 10 bases spanning the gap. This CDR3 contains 13 residues. Per germline, CDR1 DFQATT and CDR2 SNEGSKA (reference sequence). The CDR3 is CSASFRGKNIQYF. As DNA, the CDR3 is TGCAGTGCTAGTTTCAGGGGAAAAAACATTCAGTACTTC.

A note on this clone: At one of its ends the junction is not consistent with the germline gene, which may arise from a read error. V gene TRBV7-9 combines with J gene TRBJ1-2; 7 bases line up with TRBD1. There are 14 residues in the CDR3. Germline V lookup: CDR1 SEHNR, CDR2 FQNEAQ (reference sequence). This CDR3 reads CASSLSTGNSGYTF. The CDR3 DNA follows: TGTGCCAGCAGCCTTTCGACAGGGAACTCTGGCTACACCTTC.

A word on this clone: This specimen includes other DNA sequences encoding the same CDR3. The chain couples TRBV19 to TRBJ2-7; either TRBD1 or TRBD2 may supply D (5 bases each). Per the germline V gene, CDR1 is LNHDA and CDR2 is SQIVND (reference sequence). Trimming cost V 3 bases and J 1 base, with 10 bases left between them. This CDR3 is 14 amino acids long. The DNA for the CDR3 is TGTGCCAGTAGTATGGGGCTAGCTTCCTACGAGCAGTACTTC. Protein product: CASSMGLASYEQYF.

This clone was found once. This rearrangement joins TRBV20-1 to TRBJ2-1; D ambiguous. Trimming removed 2 bases from V and 4 bases from J, with 6 bases in between. This CDR3 has 12 amino acids. CDR1 and CDR2 (germline): DFQATT, SNEGSKA (reference sequence). The CDR3, as DNA: TGCAGTGCTAGATCAGATTACAATGAGCAGTTCTTC. It translates to CSARSDYNEQFF.

The count of this clone is one. V gene TRBV4-1 combines with J gene TRBJ1-6, with 8 positions matching TRBD1. J lost 6 bases, V lost 2 bases, and 3 bases had no gene match. This CDR3 has 15 residues. Germline V gene sequence: CDR1 MGHRA, CDR2 YSYEKL. CDR3 amino acids: CASSQLGQGNSPLHF. The CDR3 DNA reads TGCGCCAGCAGCCAACTCGGACAGGGTAATTCACCCCTCCACTTT.

Many counts were recorded for this clone. This chain connects TRBV5-1 to TRBJ1-3; tentatively, D is TRBD1 (5 bases). Looked up from germline, CDR1 is SGHRS and CDR2 is YFSETQ. The V end lost 0 bases, the J end lost 0 bases, and 7 bases lay between the germline ends. The CDR3 covers 15 residues. CDR3 sequence reads: CASSLGGTSGNTIYF. DNA of the CDR3: TGCGCCAGCAGCTTGGGGGGGACCTCTGGAAACACCATATATTTT.

This clone has only one observation. The chain recombines TRBV5-1 with TRBJ2-1; 12 bases are a match to TRBD2. Germline V lookup: CDR1 SGHRS, CDR2 YFSETQ. V trimming: 4 bases; J trimming: 9 bases; junction bases outside the gene matches: 8. The CDR3 contains 15 residues. The CDR3 sequence: CASSVTSGSRVEQFF. The CDR3 nucleotides are TGCGCCAGCAGCGTGACTAGCGGGAGTAGGGTTGAGCAGTTCTTC.

This clone was detected many times. The chain has TRBV18 and TRBJ1-1; D is unclear. The germline CDR1 and CDR2 sequences are KGHSH and LQKENI. Between the trimmed V and J ends, which lost 2 bases and 0 bases, there was a span of 7 bases. This CDR3 is 14 amino acids long. This CDR3 is CASSPMTLNTEAFF. CDR3 nucleotide sequence: TGTGCCAGCTCACCAATGACACTGAACACTGAAGCTTTCTTT.

The rearrangement links TRBV28 to TRBJ1-6; D remains ambiguous. Per germline, CDR1 MDHEN and CDR2 SYDVKM. This CDR3 region has 12 residues. V was shortened by 1 base and J by 15 bases, with 10 bases between the two germline ends. The CDR3 is CASSLSSQLLHF. CDR3 bases: TGTGCCAGCAGTTTATCCTCACAGCTCCTCCACTTT.

Turning to this clone: The junction departs from germline at one end; a sequencing error may be responsible. This chain joins TRBV24-1 and TRBJ2-2, with a weak D call TRBD2 (7 bases). Germline lookup yields CDR1 KGHDR and CDR2 SFDVKD. The CDR3 is 17 amino acids. CDR3 loop: CATSDPPGGGETGELFF. The CDR3 DNA follows: TGTGCAACCAGTGATCCCCCGGGCGGGGGCGAGACCGGGGAGCTGTTTTTT.

V is TRBV18 and J is TRBJ1-1, with 7 bases fitting TRBD1. This CDR3 comprises 14 residues. With V trimmed by 4 bases and J by 0 bases, 2 bases remained unmatched. CDR1 and CDR2 from the germline V gene are KGHSH and LQKENI. The CDR3 region has the DNA TGTGCCAGCTCACGACAGGGTATGAACACTGAAGCTTTCTTT. Amino acids: CASSRQGMNTEAFF.

This clone is labeled as medium-sized. The rearrangement links TRBV11-3 to TRBJ2-7; D possibly corresponds to TRBD1 (6 bases). CDR3 length equals 16 residues. Germline V gene lookup returns CDR1 SGHNT and CDR2 YENEEA. Between the trimmed V and J ends, which lost 7 bases and 0 bases, there was a span of 19 bases. The CDR3 protein is CASTLQGRWSSYEQYF. The CDR3 coding sequence is TGTGCCAGCACCCTTCAGGGGCGGTGGAGCTCCTACGAGCAGTACTTC.

V and J are TRBV7-6 and TRBJ1-5; no clear D. The CDR3 covers 16 residues. V was shortened by 4 bases and J by 3 bases, with 16 bases between the two germline ends. Germline loops: CDR1 SGHVS, CDR2 FNYEAQ. CDR3 in amino acids: CASSSQNPDANQPQHF. CDR3 bases: TGTGCCAGCAGCTCCCAGAATCCCGATGCCAATCAGCCCCAGCATTTT.

This chain joins TRBV20-1 and TRBJ2-7; a weak D match, TRBD1 (6 bases). The V gene lost 1 base and the J gene lost 2 bases, with 18 bases spanning the gap. Germline V CDR1 and CDR2: DFQATT, SNEGSKA (reference sequence). The CDR3 has 16 amino acids. The CDR3: CSARAGTSFEAYEQYF. Here the CDR3 DNA reads TGCAGTGCTAGAGCCGGGACATCTTTTGAGGCCTACGAGCAGTACTTC.

This clone was observed a few times. The chain joins TRBV27 to TRBJ1-2; no definite D call. From germline, CDR1 is MNHEY and CDR2 SMNVEV (reference sequence). V lost 5 bases and J lost 4, with 8 bases in between. This CDR3 is 12 amino acids long. As DNA, the CDR3 is TGTGCCAGCAGTCGGACTGGCTATGGCTACACCTTC. Amino acids: CASSRTGYGYTF.

This clone has a single count. This sequence joins TRBV11-1 and TRBJ1-2, with 7 bases identical to TRBD1. J lost 5 bases, V lost 4 bases, and 13 bases had no gene match. This CDR3 spans 16 amino acids. From germline, CDR1 is SGHAT and CDR2 FQDESV (reference sequence). In DNA form, the CDR3 reads TGTGCCAGCAGCTCCGGGGGACAGATAACCGAGTATGGCTACACCTTC. Translating gives CASSSGGQITEYGYTF. Based on the CDR3 plus reference TRBV11-1 and TRBJ1-2, the full variable domain is EAEVAQSPRYKITEKSQAVAFWCDPISGHATLYWYRQILGQGPELLVQFQDESVVDDSQLPKDRFSAERLKGVDSTLKIQPAELGDSAMYLCASSSGGQITEYGYTFGSGTRLTVV.

This clone is medium-sized within its sample. The germline gene is not matched at one end of the junction; a read error may be the cause. V and J are TRBV6-1 and TRBJ2-7; 8 nucleotides line up with TRBD2. CDR1 and CDR2 (germline): MNHNS, SASEGT. This CDR3 comprises 15 residues. CDR3 bases: TGTGCCAGCAGCGAAGACGCGGGAGGCGCCTACGAGCAGTACTTC. It specifies CASSEDAGGAYEQYF.

The chain combines TRBV20-1 with TRBJ1-1; maybe TRBD1 (6 bases). The CDR3 has 15 residues. From germline, CDR1 is DFQATT and CDR2 SNEGSKA (reference sequence). Trimming shortened V by 8 bases and J by 0 bases, and 19 bases separated the two germline ends. Here the CDR3 DNA reads TGCAGTTCCCCCGGCGGGGGCTCAATGAACACTGAAGCTTTCTTT. This gives the protein CSSPGGGSMNTEAFF.